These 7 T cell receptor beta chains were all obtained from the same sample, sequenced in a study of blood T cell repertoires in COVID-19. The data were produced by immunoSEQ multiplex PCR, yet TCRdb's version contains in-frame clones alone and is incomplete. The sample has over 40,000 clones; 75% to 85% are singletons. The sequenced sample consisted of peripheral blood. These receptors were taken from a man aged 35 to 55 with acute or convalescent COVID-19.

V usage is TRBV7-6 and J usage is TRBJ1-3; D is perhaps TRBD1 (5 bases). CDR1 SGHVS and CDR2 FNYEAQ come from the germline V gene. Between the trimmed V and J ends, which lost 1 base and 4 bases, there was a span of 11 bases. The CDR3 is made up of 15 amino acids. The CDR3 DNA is TGTGCCAGCAGCTTAGACCCAGGGTCCGGAAACACCATATATTTT. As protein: CASSLDPGSGNTIYF.

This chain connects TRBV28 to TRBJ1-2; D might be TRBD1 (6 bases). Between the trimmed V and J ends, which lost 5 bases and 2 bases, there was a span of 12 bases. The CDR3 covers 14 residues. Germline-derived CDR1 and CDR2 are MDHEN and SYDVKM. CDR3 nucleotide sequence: TGTGCCAGCAGTGTCAGGGGACGCAACTATGGCTACACCTTC. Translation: CASSVRGRNYGYTF.

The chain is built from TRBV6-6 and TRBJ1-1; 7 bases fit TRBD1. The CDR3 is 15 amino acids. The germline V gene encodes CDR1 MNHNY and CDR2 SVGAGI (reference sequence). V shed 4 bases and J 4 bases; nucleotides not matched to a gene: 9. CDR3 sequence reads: CASSSPGGTSTEAFF. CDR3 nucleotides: TGTGCCAGCAGTTCGCCAGGGGGAACGAGCACTGAAGCTTTCTTT.

The CDR3 loop is CASSFGQLQETQYF. The CDR3 bases are TGCGCCAGCAGCTTTGGACAGTTGCAAGAGACCCAGTACTTC. This chain uses TRBV5-1 with TRBJ2-5; maybe TRBD1 (6 bases). Per the germline V gene, CDR1 is SGHRS and CDR2 is YFSETQ. The germline V and J ends were trimmed by 2 bases and 2 bases, with 10 bases remaining between them. The CDR3 runs to 14 residues.

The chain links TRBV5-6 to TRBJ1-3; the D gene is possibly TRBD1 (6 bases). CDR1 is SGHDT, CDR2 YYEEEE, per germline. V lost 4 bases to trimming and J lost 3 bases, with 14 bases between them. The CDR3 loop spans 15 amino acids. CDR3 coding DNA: TGTGCCAGCAGCCCCGGCAGGGGACGTGGAAACACCATATATTTT. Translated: CASSPGRGRGNTIYF. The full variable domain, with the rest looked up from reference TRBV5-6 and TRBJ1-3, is DAGVTQSPTHLIKTRGQQVTLRCSPKSGHDTVSWYQQALGQGPQFIFQYYEEEERQRGNFPDRFSGHQFPNYSSELNVNALLLGDSALYLCASSPGRGRGNTIYFGEGSWLTVV.

Here the CDR3 reads CASSSGQKWGSEAFF. The CDR3 region has the DNA TGTGCCAGCAGTTCCGGACAGAAATGGGGGAGTGAAGCTTTCTTT. V usage is TRBV27 and J usage is TRBJ1-1; weak D call: TRBD1 (6 bases). Germline V CDR1 and CDR2: MNHEY, SMNVEV (reference sequence). V lost 4 bases, J lost 7 bases, and 19 bases lay in between. The CDR3 contains 15 residues.

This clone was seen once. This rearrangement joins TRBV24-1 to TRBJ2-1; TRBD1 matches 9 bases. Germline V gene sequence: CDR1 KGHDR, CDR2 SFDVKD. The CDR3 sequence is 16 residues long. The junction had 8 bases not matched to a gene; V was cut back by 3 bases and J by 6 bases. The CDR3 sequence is CATSDPGQGTGNEQFF. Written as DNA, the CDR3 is TGTGCCACCAGTGATCCCGGACAGGGGACGGGCAATGAGCAGTTCTTC.